This T cell receptor (beta chain) was obtained from a study of T cells expressing NK-cell markers. Across the study: The authors sequenced eight donors, of whom seven were HCMV-seropositive and one was seronegative. The study, taken as a whole, reports: Dominant NKG2C+ clonotypes accounted for about 1.0-8% of CD8+ T cells in 5 to 7 donors. These same clonotypes (in four donors) also led the CD3+CD56-NKG2C+ fraction.

This CDR3 comprises 16 residues. Looked up from germline, CDR1 is SEHNR and CDR2 is FQNEAQ (reference sequence). TCRdb reprocessed the 5' RACE reads and reports one entry per CDR3 protein, with no DNA. In all, the sample yields roughly 180,000 distinct CDR3 sequences. To note about this clonotype: No antigen is known for it.

The TCR originated in a woman between 18 and 75 years old in good health. The chain carries TRBV7-9 and TRBJ2-7; lacking DNA, the TRBD2 call made by TCRdb goes unchecked. The sequenced material came from blood T cells: a sorted CD56 or NKG2C T cell subset, CD4+ or CD8+ T cells, or bulk PBMC T cells (not recorded which). CDR3 protein: CASRSFGTSGSYEQYF.